This TCR delta chain was recorded in a study of Vδ1+ human thymocytes. A word on this clone: Its antigen is unknown.

The template was reverse-transcribed extracted RNA. The CDR3 regions were amplified by multiplex PCR from V-gene primers to a constant-region primer. TCRdb re-called clones from the multiplex PCR reads using CATT. The repertoire holds tens of thousands of delta-chain clones, less than 30% seen once, with around 1.4% in the top ten. Germline V gene lookup returns CDR1 TSWWSYY and CDR2 QGS. V lost 4 bases and J lost 2, with 20 bases in between. CDR3 length equals 17 residues. Regarding the study as a whole: About 20% of thymic delta-chain sequences were Vdelta2, with few Vdelta3, unlike blood Vdelta1+ controls. Donors shared many TRG clonotypes but few TRD clonotypes. Highly polyclonal TRG and TRD repertoires with Gaussian CDR3 length distributions appeared in thymus.

The specimen sequenced was Vdelta1+ gamma-delta thymocytes from the thymus. Subset reported: FACS-sorted CD3+ TCRalphabeta- TCRVdelta1+ TCRVdelta2- thymocytes. This clonotype originated in a boy in the first two years of life who had congenital heart surgery. The V and J genes are TRDV1 and TRDJ1; D not certain. The CDR3 DNA reads as TGTGCTCTTGGGGGGCCTCCCGGGCACCCCGGGACCGATAAACTCATCTTT. It encodes CALGGPPGHPGTDKLIF.